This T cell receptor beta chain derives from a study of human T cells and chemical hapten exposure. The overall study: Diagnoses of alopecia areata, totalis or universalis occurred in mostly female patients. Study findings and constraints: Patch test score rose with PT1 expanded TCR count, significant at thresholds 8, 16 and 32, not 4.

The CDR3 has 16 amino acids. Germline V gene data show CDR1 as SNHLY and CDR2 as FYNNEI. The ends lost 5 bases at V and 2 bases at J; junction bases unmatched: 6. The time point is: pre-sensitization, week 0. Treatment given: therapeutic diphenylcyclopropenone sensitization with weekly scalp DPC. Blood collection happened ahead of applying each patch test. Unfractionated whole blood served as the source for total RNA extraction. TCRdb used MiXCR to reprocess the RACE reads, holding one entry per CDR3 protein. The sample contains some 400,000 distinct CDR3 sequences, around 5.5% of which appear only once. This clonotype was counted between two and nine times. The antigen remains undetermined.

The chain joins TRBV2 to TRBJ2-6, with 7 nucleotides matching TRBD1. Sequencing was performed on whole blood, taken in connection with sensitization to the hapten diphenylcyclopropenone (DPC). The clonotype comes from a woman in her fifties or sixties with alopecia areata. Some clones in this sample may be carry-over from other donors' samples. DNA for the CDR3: TGTGCCAGCAGTCCCGACAGGGCGGCTGGGGCCAACGTCCTGACTTTC. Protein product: CASSPDRAAGANVLTF.